This TCR beta chain was documented in a study of cytomegalovirus exposure and HLA in healthy donors. About the research overall: Of roughly 400 genotyped donors, roughly 81% grouped in the Caucasian-associated ancestry cluster.

A remark on this clone: The antigen is not known.

Whole-study results and caveats: Whilst most TCR sequences proved rare, a subset of public TCRs occurred across many donors.

13 Jbeta primers and 60 Vbeta primers were used for the PCR. Libraries were prepared by immunoSEQ multiplex PCR; TCRdb keeps only in-frame clonotypes and omits some of them. The sample records around 160,000 clones, roughly three quarters being singletons. Germline lookup yields CDR1 KGHSH and CDR2 LQKENI. Trimming shortened V by 4 bases and J by 7 bases, and 5 bases separated the two germline ends. This CDR3 region has 12 residues. V and J are TRBV18 and TRBJ1-6; no clear D. The TCR comes from a woman aged 40 to 50 in good health and CMV-seropositive. The sequenced sample consisted of PBMCs. CDR3 sequence reads: CASSQINSPLHF. The CDR3 DNA follows: TGTGCCAGCTCACAAATAAATTCACCCCTCCACTTT.